This T cell receptor (beta chain) was recovered during a study of PD-1 blockade in classical Hodgkin lymphoma. Note on this clone: The antigen is undetermined.

Method: immunoSEQ multiplex PCR; TCRdb's copy keeps in-frame clones and lacks some. The data contain around 30,000 clones, 70% to 90% of them singletons. Study-wide findings and caveats: With respect to the repertoire differences, their causes, possibly disease activity or prior therapy, remain undefined. As was reported, newly diagnosed patients showed lower baseline TCR diversity than healthy donors did.

Time point reported: newly diagnosed, previously untreated cHL patient sample. Investigators isolated CD4+ T cells from thawed PBMCs through magnetic negative selection. What served as comparison were PBMCs in newly diagnosed, untreated classical Hodgkin lymphoma. From germline, CDR1 is MNHEY and CDR2 SVGAGI. The CDR3 contains 13 residues. The ends were cut back, 7 bases at V and 5 bases at J, with 14 bases in the middle. The TCR was taken from a human donor with classical Hodgkin lymphoma. The sample comprised CD4+ T cells from blood. The chain uses TRBV6-5 and TRBJ1-1, with D perhaps TRBD1 (5 bases). Here the CDR3 DNA reads TGTGCCAGCACCCCCCTGGGGGGAACTGAAGCTTTCTTT. This gives the protein CASTPLGGTEAFF.